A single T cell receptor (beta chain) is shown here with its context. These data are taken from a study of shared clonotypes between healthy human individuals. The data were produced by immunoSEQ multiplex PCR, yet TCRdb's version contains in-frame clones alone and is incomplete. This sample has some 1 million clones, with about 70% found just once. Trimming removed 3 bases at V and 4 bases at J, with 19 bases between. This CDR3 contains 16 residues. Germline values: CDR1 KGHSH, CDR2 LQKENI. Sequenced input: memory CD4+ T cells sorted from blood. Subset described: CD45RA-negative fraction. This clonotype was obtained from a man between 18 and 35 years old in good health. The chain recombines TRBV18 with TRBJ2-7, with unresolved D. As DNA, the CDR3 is TGTGCCAGCTCACCCGTTCAGCCCTTCAATATATACGAGCAGTACTTC. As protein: CASSPVQPFNIYEQYF.